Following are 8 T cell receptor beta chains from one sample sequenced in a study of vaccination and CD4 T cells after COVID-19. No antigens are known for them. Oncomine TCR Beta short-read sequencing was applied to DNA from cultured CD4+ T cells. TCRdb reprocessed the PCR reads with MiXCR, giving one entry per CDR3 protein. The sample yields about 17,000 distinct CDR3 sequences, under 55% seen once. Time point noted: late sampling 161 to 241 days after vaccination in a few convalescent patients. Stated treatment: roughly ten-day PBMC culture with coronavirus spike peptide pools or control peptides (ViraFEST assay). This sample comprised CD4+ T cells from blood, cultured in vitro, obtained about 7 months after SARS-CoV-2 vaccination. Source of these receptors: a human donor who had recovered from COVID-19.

CDR3 residues: CASSRPPGLSYEQYF. In DNA, the CDR3 is TGTGCCAGCAGCCGACCCCCCGGCCTCTCCTACGAGCAGTACTTC. The chain has TRBV6-1 and TRBJ2-7; D unresolved. Germline V gene lookup returns CDR1 MNHNS and CDR2 SASEGT. There are 15 residues in the CDR3. V lost 6 bases and J 0 bases, leaving 15 bases between the germline ends.

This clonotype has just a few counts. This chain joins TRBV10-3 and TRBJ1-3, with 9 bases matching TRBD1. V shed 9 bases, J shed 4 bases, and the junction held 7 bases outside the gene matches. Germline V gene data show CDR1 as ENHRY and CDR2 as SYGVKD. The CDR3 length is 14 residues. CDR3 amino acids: CAIAAGQGGNTIYF. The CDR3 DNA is TGTGCCATTGCGGCGGGACAGGGAGGAAACACCATATATTTT.

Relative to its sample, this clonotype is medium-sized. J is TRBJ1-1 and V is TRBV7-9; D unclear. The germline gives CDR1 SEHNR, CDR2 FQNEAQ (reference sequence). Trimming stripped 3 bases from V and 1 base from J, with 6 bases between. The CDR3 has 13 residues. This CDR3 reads CASSFDPNTEAFF. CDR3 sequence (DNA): TGTGCCAGCAGCTTCGATCCGAACACTGAAGCTTTCTTT.

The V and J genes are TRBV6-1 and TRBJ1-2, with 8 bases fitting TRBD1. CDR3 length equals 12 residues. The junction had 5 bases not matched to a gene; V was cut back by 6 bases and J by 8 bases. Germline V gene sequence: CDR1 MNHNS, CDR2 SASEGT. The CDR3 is CASSPGQGGYTF. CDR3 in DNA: TGTGCCAGCAGCCCCGGACAGGGCGGCTACACCTTC.

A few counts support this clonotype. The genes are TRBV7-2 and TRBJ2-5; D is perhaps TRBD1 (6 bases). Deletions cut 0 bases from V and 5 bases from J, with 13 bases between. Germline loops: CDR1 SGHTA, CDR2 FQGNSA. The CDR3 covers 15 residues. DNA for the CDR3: TGTGCCAGCAGCTTAGCCGGACAGCCCGGGGAGACCCAGTACTTC. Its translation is CASSLAGQPGETQYF.

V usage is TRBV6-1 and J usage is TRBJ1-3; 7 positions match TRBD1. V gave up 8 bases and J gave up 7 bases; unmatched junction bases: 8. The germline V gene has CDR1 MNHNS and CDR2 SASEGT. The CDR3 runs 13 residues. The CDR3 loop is CASADRPRNTIYF. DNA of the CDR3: TGTGCCAGCGCGGACAGGCCGCGGAACACCATATATTTT.

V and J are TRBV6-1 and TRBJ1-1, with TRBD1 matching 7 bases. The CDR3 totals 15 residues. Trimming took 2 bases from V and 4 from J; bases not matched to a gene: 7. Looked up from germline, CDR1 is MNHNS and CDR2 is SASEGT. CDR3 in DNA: TGTGCCAGCAGTGAACTTGGCCCAGGGGGCACTGAAGCTTTCTTT. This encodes CASSELGPGGTEAFF.

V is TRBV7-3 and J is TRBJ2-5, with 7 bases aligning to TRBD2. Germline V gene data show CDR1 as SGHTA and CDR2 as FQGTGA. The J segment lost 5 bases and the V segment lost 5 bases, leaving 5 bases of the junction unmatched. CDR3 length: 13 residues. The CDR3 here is CASSPRTRETQYF. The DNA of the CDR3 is TGTGCCAGCAGCCCAAGGACTAGGGAGACCCAGTACTTC. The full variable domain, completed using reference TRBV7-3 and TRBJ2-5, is GAGVSQTPSNKVTEKGKYVELRCDPISGHTALYWYRQSLGQGPEFLIYFQGTGAADDSGLPNDRFFAVRPEGSVSTLKIQRTERGDSAVYLCASSPRTRETQYFGPGTRLLVL.